The 7 T cell receptor beta chains reported below all come from one sample, sequenced in a study of early T cells in non-severe SARS-CoV-2 infection. A single record per CDR3 protein comes from TCRdb applying MiXCR to the 5' RACE reads. This table has about 40,000 distinct CDR3 sequences, roughly 5% appearing once. The specimen sequenced was whole blood. These receptors came from an adult who was a healthcare worker with PCR-confirmed SARS-CoV-2 infection or an uninfected control (not recorded which).

Ten or more counts support this clonotype. The rearrangement joins TRBV5-5 to TRBJ1-2, with a weak D call TRBD1 (5 bases). The ends were cut back, 2 bases at V and 4 bases at J, with 12 bases in the middle. CDR1 SGHKS and CDR2 YYEKEE come from the germline V gene (reference sequence). The CDR3 has 14 residues. For the CDR3, the DNA is TGTGCCAGCAGCTTCGCCGACAGAGTCTATGGCTACACCTTC. It encodes CASSFADRVYGYTF.

This clonotype has ten or more counts. V is TRBV28 and J is TRBJ1-5; unclear D gene. The germline gives CDR1 MDHEN, CDR2 SYDVKM. The ends were cut back, 3 bases at V and 5 bases at J, with 5 bases in the middle. CDR3 length equals 12 residues. The CDR3 DNA sequence: TGTGCCAGCAGTTTTTTGTATCAGCCCCAGCATTTT. This sequence encodes CASSFLYQPQHF.

This clonotype was counted ten times or more. The gene calls are TRBV3-1 and TRBJ2-7, with no clear D. This CDR3 has 12 residues. Per the germline V gene, CDR1 is LGHDT and CDR2 is YNNKEL (reference sequence). Trimming took 1 base from V and 2 from J, leaving 3 bases between them. This chain's CDR3 is CASSQGPYEQYF. CDR3 DNA sequence: TGTGCCAGCAGCCAAGGGCCCTACGAGCAGTACTTC.

This clonotype was recorded at least ten times. The CDR3 region has the DNA TGCGCCAGCAGCCGCGCGCCTAGCGGGAGATTAGGTGGGGCCAACGTCCTGACTTTC. The encoded protein is CASSRAPSGRLGGANVLTF. The chain has TRBV5-1 and TRBJ2-6; 10 nucleotides align to TRBD2. This CDR3 comprises 19 residues. Germline V CDR1 and CDR2: SGHRS, YFSETQ. V lost 4 bases to trimming and J lost 3 bases; unmatched junction nucleotides: 13.

This clonotype was counted many times. The gene calls are TRBV7-8 and TRBJ1-1, with TRBD1 identical over 8 bases. This CDR3 spans 14 amino acids. From germline, CDR1 is SGHVS and CDR2 FQNEAQ. J was trimmed by 3 bases and V by 3 bases; bases with no gene match: 3. The CDR3 region is CASSLDRVHTEAFF. For the CDR3, the DNA is TGTGCCAGCAGCTTGGACAGGGTGCACACTGAAGCTTTCTTT.

This clonotype has only a few counts. The chain joins TRBV30 to TRBJ1-6; 9 bases match TRBD1. J gave up 7 bases and V 5 bases, and 3 bases lay outside the gene matches. The germline gives CDR1 GTSNPN, CDR2 SVGIG (reference sequence). The length of the CDR3 is 13 residues. The chain's CDR3 is CAWATGGNSPLHF. The DNA of the CDR3 is TGTGCCTGGGCGACAGGGGGGAATTCACCCCTCCACTTT.

This clonotype was observed many times. The V gene is TRBV3-1, the J gene TRBJ2-1; D perhaps matches TRBD1 (5 bases). The ends were cut back, 2 bases at V and 8 bases at J, with 13 bases in the middle. Germline CDR1 LGHDT, CDR2 YNNKEL (reference sequence). The length of the CDR3 is 14 residues. CDR3 DNA sequence: TGTGCCAGCAGCCAATGGGGCCACGACTATGAGCAGTTCTTC. This translates into CASSQWGHDYEQFF.